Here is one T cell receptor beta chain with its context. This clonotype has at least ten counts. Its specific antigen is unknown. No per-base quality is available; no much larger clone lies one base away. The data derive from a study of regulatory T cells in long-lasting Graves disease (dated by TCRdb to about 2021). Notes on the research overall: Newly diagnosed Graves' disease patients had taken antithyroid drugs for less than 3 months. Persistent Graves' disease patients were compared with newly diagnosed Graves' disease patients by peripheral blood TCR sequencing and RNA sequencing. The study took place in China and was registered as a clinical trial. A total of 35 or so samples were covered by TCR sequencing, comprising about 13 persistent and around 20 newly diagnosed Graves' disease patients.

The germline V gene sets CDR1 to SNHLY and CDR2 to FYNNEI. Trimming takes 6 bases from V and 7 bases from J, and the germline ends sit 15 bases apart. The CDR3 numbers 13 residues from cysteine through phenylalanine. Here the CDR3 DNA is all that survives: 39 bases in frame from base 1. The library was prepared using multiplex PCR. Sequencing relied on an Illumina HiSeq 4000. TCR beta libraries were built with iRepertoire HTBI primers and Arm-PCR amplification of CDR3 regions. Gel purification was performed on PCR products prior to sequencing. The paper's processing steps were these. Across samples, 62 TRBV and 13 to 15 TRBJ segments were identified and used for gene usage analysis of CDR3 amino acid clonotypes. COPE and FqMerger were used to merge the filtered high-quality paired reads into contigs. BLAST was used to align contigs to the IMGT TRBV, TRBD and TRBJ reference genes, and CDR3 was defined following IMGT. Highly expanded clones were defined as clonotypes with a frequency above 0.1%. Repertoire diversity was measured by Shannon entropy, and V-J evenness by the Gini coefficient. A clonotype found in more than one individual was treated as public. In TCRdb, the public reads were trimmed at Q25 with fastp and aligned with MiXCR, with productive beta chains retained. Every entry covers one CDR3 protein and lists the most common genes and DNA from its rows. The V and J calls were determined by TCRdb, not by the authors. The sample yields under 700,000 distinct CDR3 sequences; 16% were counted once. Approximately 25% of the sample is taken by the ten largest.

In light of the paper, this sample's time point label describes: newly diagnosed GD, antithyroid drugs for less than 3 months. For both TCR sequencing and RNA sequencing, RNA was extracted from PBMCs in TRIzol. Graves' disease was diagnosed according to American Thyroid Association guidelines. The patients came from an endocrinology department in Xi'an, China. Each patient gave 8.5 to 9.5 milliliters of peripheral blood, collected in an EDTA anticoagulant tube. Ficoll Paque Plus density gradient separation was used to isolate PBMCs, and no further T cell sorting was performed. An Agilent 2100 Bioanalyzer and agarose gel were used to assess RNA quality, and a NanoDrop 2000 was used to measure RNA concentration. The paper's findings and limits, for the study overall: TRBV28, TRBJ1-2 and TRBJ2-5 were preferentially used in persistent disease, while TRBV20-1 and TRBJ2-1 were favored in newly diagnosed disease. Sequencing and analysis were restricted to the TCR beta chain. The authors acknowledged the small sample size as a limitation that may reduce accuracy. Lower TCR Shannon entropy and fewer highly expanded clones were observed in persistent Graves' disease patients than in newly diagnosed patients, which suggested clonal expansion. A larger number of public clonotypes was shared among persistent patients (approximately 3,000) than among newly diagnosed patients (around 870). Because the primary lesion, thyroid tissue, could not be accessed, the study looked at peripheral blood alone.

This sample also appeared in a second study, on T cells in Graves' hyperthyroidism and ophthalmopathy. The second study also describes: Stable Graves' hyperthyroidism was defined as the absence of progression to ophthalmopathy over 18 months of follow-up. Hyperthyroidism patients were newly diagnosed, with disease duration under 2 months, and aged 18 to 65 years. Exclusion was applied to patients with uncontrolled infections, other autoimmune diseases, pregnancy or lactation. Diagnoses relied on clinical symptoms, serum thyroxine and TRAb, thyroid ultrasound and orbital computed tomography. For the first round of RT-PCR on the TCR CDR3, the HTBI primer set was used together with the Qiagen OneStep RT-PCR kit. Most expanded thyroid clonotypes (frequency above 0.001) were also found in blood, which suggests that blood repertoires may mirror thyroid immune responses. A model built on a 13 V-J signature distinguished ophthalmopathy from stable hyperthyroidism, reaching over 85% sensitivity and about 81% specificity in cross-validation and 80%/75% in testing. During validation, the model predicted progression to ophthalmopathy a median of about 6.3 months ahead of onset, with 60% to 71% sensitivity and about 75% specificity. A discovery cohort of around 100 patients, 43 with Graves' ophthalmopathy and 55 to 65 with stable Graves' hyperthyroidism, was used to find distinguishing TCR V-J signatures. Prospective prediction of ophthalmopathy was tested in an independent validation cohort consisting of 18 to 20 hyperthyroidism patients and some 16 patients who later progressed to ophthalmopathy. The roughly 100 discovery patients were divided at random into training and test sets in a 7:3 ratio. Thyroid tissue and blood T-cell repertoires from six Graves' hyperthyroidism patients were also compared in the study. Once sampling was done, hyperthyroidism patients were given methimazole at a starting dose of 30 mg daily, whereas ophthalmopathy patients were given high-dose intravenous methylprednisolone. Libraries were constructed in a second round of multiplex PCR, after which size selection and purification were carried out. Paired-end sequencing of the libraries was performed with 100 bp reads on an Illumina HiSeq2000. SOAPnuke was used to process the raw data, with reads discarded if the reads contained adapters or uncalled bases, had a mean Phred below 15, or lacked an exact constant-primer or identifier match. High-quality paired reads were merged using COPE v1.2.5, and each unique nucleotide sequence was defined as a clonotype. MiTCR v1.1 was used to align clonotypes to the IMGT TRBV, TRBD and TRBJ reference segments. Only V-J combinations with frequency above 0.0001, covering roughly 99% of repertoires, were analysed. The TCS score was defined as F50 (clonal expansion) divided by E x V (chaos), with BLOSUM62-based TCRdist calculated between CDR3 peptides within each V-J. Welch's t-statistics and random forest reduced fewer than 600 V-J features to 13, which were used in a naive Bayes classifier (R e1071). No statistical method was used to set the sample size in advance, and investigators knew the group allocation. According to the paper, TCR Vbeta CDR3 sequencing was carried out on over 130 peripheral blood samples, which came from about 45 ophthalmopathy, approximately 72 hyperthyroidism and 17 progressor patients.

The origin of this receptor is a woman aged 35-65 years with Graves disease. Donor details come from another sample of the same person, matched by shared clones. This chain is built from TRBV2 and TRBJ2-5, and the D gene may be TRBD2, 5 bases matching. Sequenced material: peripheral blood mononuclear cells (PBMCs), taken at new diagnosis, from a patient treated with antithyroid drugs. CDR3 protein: CASSATTAGTQYF. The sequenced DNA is TGTGCCAGCAGCGCCACGACTGCGGGGACCCAGTACTTC.